This TCR beta chain was obtained from a study of blood T cell repertoires in COVID-19. The wider study: PBMCs, B-cell-depleted T cells, or T cells were the source of the cDNA or gDNA that made up the material.

Only in-frame clones appear in the TCRdb table, and some are missing; sequencing was by immunoSEQ multiplex PCR. The sample records approximately 89,000 clones, 80% being singletons. The CDR3 length is 16 residues. Trimming cost V 4 bases and J 9 bases; bases outside gene matches: 9. Germline CDR1 and CDR2: LGHNA and YNFKEQ. The V and J genes are TRBV4-2 and TRBJ2-1, with 13 bases fitting TRBD2. This receptor was identified in a woman of 80 years or more with acute or convalescent COVID-19. Sequenced: peripheral blood. CDR3 DNA: TGTGCCAGCAGCCTCGACGGACTAGCGGGAGTAGGTGAGCAGTTCTTC. This translates into CASSLDGLAGVGEQFF.